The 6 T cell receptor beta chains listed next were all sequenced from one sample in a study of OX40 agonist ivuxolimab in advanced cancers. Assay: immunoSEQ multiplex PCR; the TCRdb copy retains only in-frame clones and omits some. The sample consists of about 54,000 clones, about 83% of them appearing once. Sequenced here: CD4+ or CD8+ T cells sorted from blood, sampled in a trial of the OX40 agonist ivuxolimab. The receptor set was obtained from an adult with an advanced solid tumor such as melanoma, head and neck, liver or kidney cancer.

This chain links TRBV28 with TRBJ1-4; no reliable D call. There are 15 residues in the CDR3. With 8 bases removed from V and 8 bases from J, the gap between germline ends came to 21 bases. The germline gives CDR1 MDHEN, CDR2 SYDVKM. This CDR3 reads CASGPPGKREEKLFF. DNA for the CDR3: TGTGCCAGCGGTCCACCGGGCAAAAGGGAAGAAAAACTGTTTTTT.

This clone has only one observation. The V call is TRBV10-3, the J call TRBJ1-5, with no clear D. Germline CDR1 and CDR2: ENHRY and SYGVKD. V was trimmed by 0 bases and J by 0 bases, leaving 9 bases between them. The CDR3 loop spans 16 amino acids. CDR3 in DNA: TGTGCCATCAGTGAGTCGGCAGGCGTTAGCAATCAGCCCCAGCATTTT. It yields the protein CAISESAGVSNQPQHF.

In DNA, the CDR3 is TGCGCCAGCAGTCAACCAAAAACACAAGCGGTTACGGCCTACGAGCAGTACTTC. Amino acids: CASSQPKTQAVTAYEQYF. V usage is TRBV23-1 and J usage is TRBJ2-7, with D perhaps TRBD2 (5 bases). TRBV23-1 carries the ORF label, with uncertain function. The CDR3 loop spans 18 amino acids. The V gene lost 2 bases and the J gene lost 2 bases, with 22 bases spanning the gap.

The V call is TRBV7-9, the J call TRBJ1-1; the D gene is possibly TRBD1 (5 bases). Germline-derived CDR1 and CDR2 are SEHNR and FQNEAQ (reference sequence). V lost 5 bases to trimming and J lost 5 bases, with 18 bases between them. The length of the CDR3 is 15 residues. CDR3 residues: CASSLGTGVGTEAFF. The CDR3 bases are TGTGCCAGCAGCCTAGGGACTGGGGTTGGGACTGAAGCTTTCTTT.

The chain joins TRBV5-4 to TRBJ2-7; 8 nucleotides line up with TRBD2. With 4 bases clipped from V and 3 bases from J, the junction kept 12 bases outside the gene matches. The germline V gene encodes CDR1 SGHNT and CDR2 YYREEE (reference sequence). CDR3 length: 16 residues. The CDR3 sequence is CASSVGGTGGNYEQYF. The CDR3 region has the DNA TGTGCCAGCAGCGTGGGGGGAACGGGAGGGAACTACGAGCAGTACTTC.

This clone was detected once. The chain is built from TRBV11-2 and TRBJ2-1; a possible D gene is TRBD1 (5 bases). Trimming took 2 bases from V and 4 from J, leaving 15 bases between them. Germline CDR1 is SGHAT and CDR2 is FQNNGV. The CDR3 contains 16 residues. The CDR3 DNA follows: TGTGCCAGCAGCTTAACAGGTGGTCCTCAGTACAATGAGCAGTTCTTC. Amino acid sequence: CASSLTGGPQYNEQFF.